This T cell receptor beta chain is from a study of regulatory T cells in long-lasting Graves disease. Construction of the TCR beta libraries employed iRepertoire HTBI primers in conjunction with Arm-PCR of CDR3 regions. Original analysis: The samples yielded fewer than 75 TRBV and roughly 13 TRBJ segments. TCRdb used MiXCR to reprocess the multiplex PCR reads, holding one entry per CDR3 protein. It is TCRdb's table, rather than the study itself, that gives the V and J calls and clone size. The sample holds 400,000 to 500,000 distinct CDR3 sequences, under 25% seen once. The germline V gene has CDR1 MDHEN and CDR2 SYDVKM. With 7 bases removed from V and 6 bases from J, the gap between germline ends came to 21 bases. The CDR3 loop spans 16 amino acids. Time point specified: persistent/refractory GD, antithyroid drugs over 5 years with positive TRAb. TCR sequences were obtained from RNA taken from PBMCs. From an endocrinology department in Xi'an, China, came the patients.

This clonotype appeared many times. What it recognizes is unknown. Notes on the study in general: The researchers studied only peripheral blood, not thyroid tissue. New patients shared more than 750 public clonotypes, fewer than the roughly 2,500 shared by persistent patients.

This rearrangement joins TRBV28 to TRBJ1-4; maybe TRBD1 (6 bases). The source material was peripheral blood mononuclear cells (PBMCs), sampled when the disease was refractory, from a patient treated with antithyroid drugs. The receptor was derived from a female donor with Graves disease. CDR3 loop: CASTTGGGAIDEKLFF. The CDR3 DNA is TGTGCCAGCACCACTGGCGGGGGGGCTATCGATGAAAAACTGTTTTTT.